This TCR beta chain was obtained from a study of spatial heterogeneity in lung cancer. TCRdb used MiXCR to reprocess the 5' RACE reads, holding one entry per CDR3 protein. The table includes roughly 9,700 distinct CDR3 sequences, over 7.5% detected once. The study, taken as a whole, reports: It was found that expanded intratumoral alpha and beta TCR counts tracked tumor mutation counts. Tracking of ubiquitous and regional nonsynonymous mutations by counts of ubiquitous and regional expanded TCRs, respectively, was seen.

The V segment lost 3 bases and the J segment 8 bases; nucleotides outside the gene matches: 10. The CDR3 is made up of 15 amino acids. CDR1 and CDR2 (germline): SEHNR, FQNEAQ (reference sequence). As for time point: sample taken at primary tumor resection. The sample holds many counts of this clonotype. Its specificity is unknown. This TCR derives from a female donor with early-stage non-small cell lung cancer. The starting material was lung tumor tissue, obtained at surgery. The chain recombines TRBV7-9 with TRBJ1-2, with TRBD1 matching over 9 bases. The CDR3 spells CASSFGSGTGNGYTF. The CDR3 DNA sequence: TGTGCCAGCAGCTTTGGGTCGGGGACAGGGAACGGCTACACCTTC.